Listed below are T cell receptor beta chains from one sample, sequenced in a study. TCRdb analysed the 5' RACE reads with MiXCR anew, one entry per CDR3 protein. There are over 25,000 distinct CDR3 sequences in the sample; 25% to 30% occur only once, and around 2.3% lies in the top ten. The sequenced sample consisted of tumor-infiltrating Tregs sorted from the breast tumor. The receptors come from a female donor with breast cancer. Each CDR3 is given with its conserved first and last residue. The size field is filled for only some rows; it gives once, few, many or a size class.

j_call | clone_size | v_call | cdr3_aa
TRBJ2-5 | medium-sized | TRBV7-9 | CASSPGGIRETQYF
TRBJ2-1 | NA | TRBV9 | CASSVVAGGVNEQFF
TRBJ2-1 | many | TRBV4-1 | CASSLREPANEQFF
TRBJ1-4 | many | TRBV27 | CASSLVTPFGDTNEKLFF
TRBJ1-2 | NA | TRBV6-2/TRBV6-3 | CASSTTGRYGYTF
TRBJ1-1 | medium-sized | TRBV6-5 | CASRYVGADTEAFF
TRBJ2-5 | medium-sized | TRBV27 | CASGTVWAQYF
TRBJ2-3 | NA | TRBV12-3/TRBV12-4 | CASSPLAGGTDTQYF
TRBJ2-1 | NA | TRBV6-6 | CASSRLAGGSYNEQFF
TRBJ1-1 | medium-sized | TRBV6-5 | CASSYLSTGLEAFF
TRBJ1-1 | NA | TRBV6-2/TRBV6-3 | CASSYNRGQTAFF
TRBJ1-1 | many | TRBV20-1 | CSAGGSVATEAFF
TRBJ2-5 | many | TRBV24-1 | CATSDTGTGETQYF
TRBJ2-1 | NA | TRBV2 | CASKPAGGPYNEQFF
TRBJ2-1 | few | TRBV20-1 | CSARSEGGLPSGDYNEQFF
TRBJ1-4 | NA | TRBV5-1 | CASTSGPTNEKLFF
TRBJ2-3 | once | TRBV7-2 | CASSTNTGGGSDTQYF
TRBJ1-1 | medium-sized | TRBV29-1 | CSVGQGNTEAFF
TRBJ2-7 | NA | TRBV2 | CASGRARSRAEQYF
TRBJ2-1 | many | TRBV5-1 | CASSLRQGASEQFF
TRBJ2-7 | many | TRBV30 | CAWSAQTGRYEQYF
TRBJ2-7 | many | TRBV30 | CAWSPAVEQYF
TRBJ2-1 | NA | TRBV27 | CASSPRGPSRGGVLDEQFF
TRBJ2-3 | many | TRBV9 | CASSVLTSGSTDTQYF
TRBJ2-7 | medium-sized | TRBV4-1 | CASSPGGPYEQYF
TRBJ2-1 | NA | TRBV19 | CASRVVEAFYNEQFF
TRBJ2-1 | NA | TRBV15 | CATSRELLRDRGYNEQFF
TRBJ2-7 | NA | TRBV10-2 | CASKRTDSYEQYF
TRBJ2-3 | NA | TRBV11-2 | CASSSSSDTQYF
TRBJ1-3 | few | TRBV7-9 | CASSLGAHGISGNTIYF
TRBJ1-2 | NA | TRBV5-1 | CAGSGGHQWYGYTF
TRBJ1-1 | NA | TRBV7-9 | CASSSRPQGVGTEAFF
TRBJ1-1 | many | TRBV24-1 | CATSGDGSNTEAFF
TRBJ1-1 | few | TRBV24-1 | CATSDSGTGGTEAFF
TRBJ1-1 | medium-sized | TRBV12-3/TRBV12-4 | CASRSGPRTEAFF
TRBJ2-3 | many | TRBV9 | CASSVGTDTQYF
TRBJ2-3 | NA | TRBV11-2 | CASSRQASRTSTGTQYF
TRBJ2-7 | NA | TRBV19 | CASSVAGLSYEQYF
TRBJ2-4 | many | TRBV7-2 | CASSLVTGLNIQYF
TRBJ1-1 | many | TRBV6-1 | CASSGIANTEAFF
TRBJ2-7 | NA | TRBV10-2 | CASSLTSYEQYF